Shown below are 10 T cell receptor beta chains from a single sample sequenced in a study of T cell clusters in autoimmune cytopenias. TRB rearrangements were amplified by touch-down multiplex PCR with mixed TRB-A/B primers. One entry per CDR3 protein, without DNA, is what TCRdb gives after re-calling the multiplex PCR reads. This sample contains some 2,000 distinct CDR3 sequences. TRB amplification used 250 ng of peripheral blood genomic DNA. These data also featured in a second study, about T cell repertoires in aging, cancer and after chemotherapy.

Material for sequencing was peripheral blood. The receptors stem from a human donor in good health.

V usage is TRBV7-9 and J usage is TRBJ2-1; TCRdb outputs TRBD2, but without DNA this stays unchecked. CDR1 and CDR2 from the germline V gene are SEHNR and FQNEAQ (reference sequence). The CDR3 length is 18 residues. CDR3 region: CASSFGGPASGGAGEQFF.

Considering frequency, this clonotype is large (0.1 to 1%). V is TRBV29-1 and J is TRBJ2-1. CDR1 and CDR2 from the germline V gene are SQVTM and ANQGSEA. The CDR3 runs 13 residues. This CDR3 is CSVLWIKYNEQFF.

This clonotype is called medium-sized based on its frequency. The CDR3 here is CASSPRKGVNTEAFF. The chain recombines TRBV19 with TRBJ1-1. The CDR3 loop spans 15 amino acids. The germline gives CDR1 LNHDA, CDR2 SQIVND (reference sequence).

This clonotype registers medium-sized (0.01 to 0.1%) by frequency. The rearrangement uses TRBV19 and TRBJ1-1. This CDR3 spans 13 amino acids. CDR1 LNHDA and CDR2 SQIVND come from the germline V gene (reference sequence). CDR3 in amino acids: CASSIVEGIEAFF.

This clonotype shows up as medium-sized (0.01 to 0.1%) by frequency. The CDR3 reads CASSLRQGGNQPQHF. This chain connects TRBV7-2 to TRBJ1-5. The CDR3 is 15 amino acids. The germline gives CDR1 SGHTA, CDR2 FQGNSA.

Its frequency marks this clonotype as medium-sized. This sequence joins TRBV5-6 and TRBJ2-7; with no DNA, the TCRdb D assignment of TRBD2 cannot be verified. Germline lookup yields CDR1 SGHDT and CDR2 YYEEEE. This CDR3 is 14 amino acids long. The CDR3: CASSLSAGPYEQYF.

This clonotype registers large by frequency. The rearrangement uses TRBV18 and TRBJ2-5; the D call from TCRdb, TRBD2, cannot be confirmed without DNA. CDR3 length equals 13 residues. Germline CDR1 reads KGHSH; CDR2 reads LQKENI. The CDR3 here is CASSPRTVEGQYF. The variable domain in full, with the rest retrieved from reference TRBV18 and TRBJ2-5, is NAGVMQNPRHLVRRRGQEARLRCSPMKGHSHVYWYRQLPEEGLKFMVYLQKENIIDESGMPKERFSAEFPKEGPSILRIQQVVRGDSAAYFCASSPRTVEGQYFGPGTRLLVL.

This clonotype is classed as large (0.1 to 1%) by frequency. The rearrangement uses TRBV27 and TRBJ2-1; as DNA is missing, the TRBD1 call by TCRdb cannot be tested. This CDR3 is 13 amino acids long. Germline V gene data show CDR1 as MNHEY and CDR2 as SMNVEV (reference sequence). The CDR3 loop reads CASSSTVHNEQFF.

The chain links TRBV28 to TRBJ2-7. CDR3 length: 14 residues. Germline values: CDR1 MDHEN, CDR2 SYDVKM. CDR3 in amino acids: CASSFRPFQPEQYF.

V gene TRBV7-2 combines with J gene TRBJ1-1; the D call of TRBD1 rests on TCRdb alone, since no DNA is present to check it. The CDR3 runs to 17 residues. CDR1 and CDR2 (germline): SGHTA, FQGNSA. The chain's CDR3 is CASSPRRLEGSSTEAFF.